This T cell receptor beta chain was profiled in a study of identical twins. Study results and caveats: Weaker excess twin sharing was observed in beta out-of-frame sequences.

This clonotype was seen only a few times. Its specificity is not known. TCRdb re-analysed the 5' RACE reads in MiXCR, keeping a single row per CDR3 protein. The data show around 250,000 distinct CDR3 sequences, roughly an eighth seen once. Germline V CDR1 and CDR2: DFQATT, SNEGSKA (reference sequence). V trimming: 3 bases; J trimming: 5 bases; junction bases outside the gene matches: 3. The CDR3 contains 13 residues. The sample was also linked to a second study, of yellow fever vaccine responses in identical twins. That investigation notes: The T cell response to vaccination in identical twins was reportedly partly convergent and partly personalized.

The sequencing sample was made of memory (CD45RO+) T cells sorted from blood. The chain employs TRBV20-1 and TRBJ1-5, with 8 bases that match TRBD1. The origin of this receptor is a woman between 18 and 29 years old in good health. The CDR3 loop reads CSARDREDQPQHF. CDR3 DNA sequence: TGCAGTGCTAGGGACAGGGAAGATCAGCCCCAGCATTTT.